The present T cell receptor (beta chain) was sequenced within a study of CD8 T cells in ankylosing spondylitis. Turning to this clonotype: Antigen specificity is unknown.

TCRdb reprocessed the 5' RACE reads with MiXCR, giving one entry per CDR3 protein. The sample gives a few hundred thousand distinct CDR3 sequences, 9.5% to 15% of which show up once; approximately 6.3% is in the top ten. Study-wide points: Reported data indicate significant enrichment of disease-linked clones within matched ankylosing spondylitis synovial fluid. Typical of ankylosing spondylitis blood, it appeared, was a TCR beta motif of about eight highly homologous variants.

With 4 bases removed from V and 1 base from J, the gap between germline ends came to 8 bases. Germline V gene data show CDR1 as SEHNR and CDR2 as FQNEAQ (reference sequence). CDR3 length: 13 residues. The J gene is TRBJ2-7, the V gene TRBV7-9; D unclear. This TCR was recovered from a male donor with ankylosing spondylitis. The sample consisted of blood, either unsorted or a sorted T cell fraction (not recorded which). The CDR3 loop is CASSSDRSYEQYF. The CDR3 DNA reads as TGTGCCAGCAGCTCGGACCGTTCCTACGAGCAGTACTTC. The entire variable domain, with the rest obtained from reference TRBV7-9 and TRBJ2-7, is as follows: DTGVSQNPRHKITKRGQNVTFRCDPISEHNRLYWYRQTLGQGPEFLTYFQNEAQLEKSRLLSDRFSAERPKGSFSTLEIQRTEQGDSAMYLCASSSDRSYEQYFGPGTRLTVT.